One and the same sample provided the 10 T cell receptor beta chains below, sequenced in a study of T-cell memory formation after mild COVID-19 (dated by TCRdb to the early 2020s). The method was 5' RACE. Sequencing instrument: Illumina NovaSeq 6000. TCRdb reprocessed the public reads (quality trimming at Q25 with fastp, clone calling with MiXCR) and kept in-frame beta chains. Here each entry gathers all rows of one CDR3 protein and keeps the most common genes and DNA. For this sample the table gives about 600,000 distinct CDR3 sequences, of which roughly 20% were detected only once. The ten top clones hold about 8.4% of the sample. Sequenced sample: PBMCs or a T cell subset sorted from them (not recorded which). Receptors originate from an adult woman who had mild COVID-19 (a few samples of this study predate the infection). The sample titles of this study are shuffled in the database, so cell type and time point are left out; the donor was told from shared clones.

This clonotype was counted only a few times. The chain is built from TRBV7-2 and TRBJ2-7; D might be TRBD1 (6 bases). Trimming shortened V by 1 base and J by 3 bases, and 19 bases separated the two germline ends. Germline V CDR1 and CDR2: SGHTA, FQGNSA. There are 17 residues in the CDR3. The CDR3 loop reads CASSLGPGWTAGYEQYF. CDR3 DNA sequence: TGTGCCAGCAGCTTAGGCCCGGGTTGGACAGCAGGCTACGAGCAGTACTTC.

Only a few counts were recorded for this clonotype. The chain employs TRBV7-2 and TRBJ1-4, with 7 bases aligning to TRBD1. Trimming cost V 5 bases and J 5 bases; bases outside gene matches: 11. Germline assignment: CDR1 SGHTA and CDR2 FQGNSA. The CDR3 has 16 residues. CDR3 residues: CASSPPMTGRNEKLFF. As DNA, the CDR3 is TGTGCCAGCAGCCCCCCCATGACAGGGAGGAATGAAAAACTGTTTTTT.

The rearrangement uses TRBV3-1 and TRBJ2-7; 7 positions match TRBD2. CDR1 LGHDT and CDR2 YNNKEL come from the germline V gene (reference sequence). This CDR3 region has 14 residues. Trimming took 4 bases from V and 4 from J; bases not matched to a gene: 7. CDR3 amino acids: CASSLTRLAYEQYF. CDR3 DNA sequence: TGTGCCAGCAGCCTCACCAGACTAGCTTACGAGCAGTACTTC.

CDR3: CASSPTSPSSYNNEQFF. The CDR3 DNA follows: TGTGCCAGCAGTCCGACTAGCCCGAGCTCCTACAATAATGAGCAGTTCTTC. The J gene is TRBJ2-1, the V gene TRBV12-3 or TRBV12-4, with 7 bases matching TRBD2. Trimming removed 5 bases from V and 7 bases from J; junction bases left unmatched: 17. This CDR3 comprises 17 residues.

This clonotype has only a few counts. The genes are TRBV20-1 and TRBJ2-7; D tentatively fits TRBD1 or TRBD2 (5 bases each). This CDR3 comprises 14 residues. Between the trimmed V and J ends, which lost 1 base and 2 bases, there was a span of 12 bases. Germline V gene data show CDR1 as DFQATT and CDR2 as SNEGSKA (reference sequence). The CDR3, as DNA: TGCAGTGCTAGAGGTGGGGACCGACCCTACGAGCAGTACTTC. Residues: CSARGGDRPYEQYF.

In its sample, this clonotype was seen a few times. This chain joins TRBV4-3 and TRBJ1-6; D is ambiguous. The V end was cut by 0 bases, the J end by 6 bases, with 12 bases between. Germline CDR1 LGHNA, CDR2 YSLEER. The CDR3 covers 16 residues. This chain's CDR3 is CASSQDLGPPNSPLHF. DNA of the CDR3: TGCGCCAGCAGCCAAGATCTGGGCCCCCCTAATTCACCCCTCCACTTT.

This clonotype was counted ten times or more. The chain has TRBV12-3 or TRBV12-4 and TRBJ2-7; 13 bases are shared with TRBD2. The V and J ends lost 6 bases and 3 bases, in that order; junction bases with no gene match: 5. There are 15 residues in the CDR3. The CDR3 nucleotides read TGTGCCAGCAGCCCCCGGACTAGCGGGAGCTACGAGCAGTACTTC. Its protein is CASSPRTSGSYEQYF.

A few counts support this clonotype. Here the CDR3 reads CASSPPGLAGGRGDTQYF. Here the CDR3 DNA reads TGTGCCAGCTCACCTCCGGGACTAGCGGGGGGGCGTGGAGATACGCAGTATTTT. The chain links TRBV18 to TRBJ2-3; 16 nucleotides agree with TRBD2. Germline V gene lookup returns CDR1 KGHSH and CDR2 LQKENI. The trim removed 3 bases at V and 5 bases at J, leaving 8 bases unmatched. CDR3 size: 18 residues. The complete variable domain, with remaining parts taken from reference TRBV18 and TRBJ2-3, reads NAGVMQNPRHLVRRRGQEARLRCSPMKGHSHVYWYRQLPEEGLKFMVYLQKENIIDESGMPKERFSAEFPKEGPSILRIQQVVRGDSAAYFCASSPPGLAGGRGDTQYFGPGTRLTVL.

In this sample, this clonotype turned up many times. CDR3 loop: CASSSGTSKETQYF. In nucleotides, the CDR3 is TGTGCCAGCAGCTCCGGGACTAGTAAAGAGACCCAGTACTTC. The rearrangement uses TRBV7-6 and TRBJ2-5, with 8 bases aligning to TRBD2. The ends lost 4 bases at V and 3 bases at J; junction bases unmatched: 4. This CDR3 comprises 14 residues. The germline gives CDR1 SGHVS, CDR2 FNYEAQ.

The chain combines TRBV11-3 with TRBJ1-1; possibly TRBD1 for D (5 bases). CDR1 SGHNT and CDR2 YENEEA come from the germline V gene. The CDR3 loop spans 14 amino acids. The ends were cut back, 8 bases at V and 9 bases at J, with 22 bases in the middle. The CDR3 nucleotides read TGTGCCAGCTCCCTCGGGAGCAGGGTGGGGAAAGCTTTCTTT. Translation gives CASSLGSRVGKAFF.